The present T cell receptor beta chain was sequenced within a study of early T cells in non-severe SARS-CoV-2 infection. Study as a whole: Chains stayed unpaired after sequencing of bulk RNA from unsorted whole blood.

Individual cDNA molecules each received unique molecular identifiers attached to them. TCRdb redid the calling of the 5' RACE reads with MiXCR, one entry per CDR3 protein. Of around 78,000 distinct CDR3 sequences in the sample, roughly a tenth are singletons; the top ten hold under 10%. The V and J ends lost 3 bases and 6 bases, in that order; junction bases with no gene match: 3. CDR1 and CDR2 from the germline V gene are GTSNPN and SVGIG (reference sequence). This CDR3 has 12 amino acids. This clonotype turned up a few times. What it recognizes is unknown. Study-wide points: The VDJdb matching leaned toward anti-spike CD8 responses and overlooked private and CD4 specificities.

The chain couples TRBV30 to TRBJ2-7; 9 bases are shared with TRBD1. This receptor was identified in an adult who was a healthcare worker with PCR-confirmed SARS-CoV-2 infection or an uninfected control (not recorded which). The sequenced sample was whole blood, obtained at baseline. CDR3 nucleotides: TGTGCCTGGAGCCCGACAGGGGGCGAGCAGTACTTC. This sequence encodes CAWSPTGGEQYF.